This T cell receptor (beta chain) is drawn from a study of early T cells in non-severe SARS-CoV-2 infection. In this sample, this clonotype turned up many times. TCRdb independently ran MiXCR on the 5' RACE reads; one entry per CDR3 protein. The sample shows roughly 30,000 distinct CDR3 sequences, roughly 4.7% of them seen only once. J lost 7 bases, V lost 5 bases, and 9 bases had no gene match. From germline, CDR1 is MNHNY and CDR2 SVGAGI (reference sequence). The CDR3 covers 15 residues. This sequence was found in an adult who was a healthcare worker with PCR-confirmed SARS-CoV-2 infection or an uninfected control (not recorded which). The J gene is TRBJ2-4, the V gene TRBV6-6, with 9 bases identical to TRBD1. Sequencing was carried out using whole blood. The CDR3 region is CASSPPGQGSNIQYF. The DNA for the CDR3 is TGTGCCAGCAGTCCCCCGGGACAGGGATCGAACATTCAGTACTTC.